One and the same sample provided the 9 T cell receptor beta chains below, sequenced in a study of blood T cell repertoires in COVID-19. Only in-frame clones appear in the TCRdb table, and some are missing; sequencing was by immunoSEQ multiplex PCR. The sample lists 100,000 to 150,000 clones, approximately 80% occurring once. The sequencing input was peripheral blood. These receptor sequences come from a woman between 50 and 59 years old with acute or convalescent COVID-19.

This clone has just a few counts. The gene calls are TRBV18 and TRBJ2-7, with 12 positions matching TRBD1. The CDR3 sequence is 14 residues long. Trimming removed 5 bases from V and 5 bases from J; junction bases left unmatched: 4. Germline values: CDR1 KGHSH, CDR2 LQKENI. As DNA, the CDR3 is TGTGCCAGCTCATCGGGACAGGGGGCTAACGAGCAGTACTTC. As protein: CASSSGQGANEQYF.

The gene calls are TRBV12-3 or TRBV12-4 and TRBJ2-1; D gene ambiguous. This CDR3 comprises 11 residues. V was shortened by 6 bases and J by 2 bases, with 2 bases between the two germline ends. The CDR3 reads CASSTYNEQFF. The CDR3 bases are TGTGCCAGCAGCACCTACAATGAGCAGTTCTTC.

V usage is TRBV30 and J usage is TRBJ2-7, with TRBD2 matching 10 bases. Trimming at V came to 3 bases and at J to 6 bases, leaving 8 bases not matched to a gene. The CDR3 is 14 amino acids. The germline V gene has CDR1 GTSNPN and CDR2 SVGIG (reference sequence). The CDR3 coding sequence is TGTGCCTGGAGCTTGCAAGCGGGGGGGAGCGAGCAGTACTTC. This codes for CAWSLQAGGSEQYF.

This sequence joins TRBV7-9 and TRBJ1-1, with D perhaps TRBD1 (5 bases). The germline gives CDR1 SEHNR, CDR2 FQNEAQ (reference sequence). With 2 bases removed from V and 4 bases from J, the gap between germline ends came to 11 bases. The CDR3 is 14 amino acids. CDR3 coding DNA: TGTGCCAGCAGCTTACAGGGTGAGAGCACTGAAGCTTTCTTT. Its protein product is CASSLQGESTEAFF.

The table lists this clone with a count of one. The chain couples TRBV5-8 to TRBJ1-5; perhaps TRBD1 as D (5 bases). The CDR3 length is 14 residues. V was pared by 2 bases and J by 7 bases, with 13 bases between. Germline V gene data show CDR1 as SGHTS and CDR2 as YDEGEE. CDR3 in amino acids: CASSFRGGGQPQHF. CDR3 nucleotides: TGTGCCAGCAGCTTTCGGGGGGGTGGGCAGCCCCAGCATTTT.

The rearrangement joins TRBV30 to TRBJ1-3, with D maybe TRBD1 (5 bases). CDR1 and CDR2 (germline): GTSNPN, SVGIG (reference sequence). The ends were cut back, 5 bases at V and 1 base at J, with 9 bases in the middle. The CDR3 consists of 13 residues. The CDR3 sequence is CAWGRGSGNTIYF. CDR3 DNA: TGTGCCTGGGGACGGGGGTCTGGAAACACCATATATTTT.

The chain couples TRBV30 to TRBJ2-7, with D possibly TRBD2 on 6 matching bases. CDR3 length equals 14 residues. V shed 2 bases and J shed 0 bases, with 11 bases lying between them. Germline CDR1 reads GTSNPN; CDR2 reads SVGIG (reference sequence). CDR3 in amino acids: CAWSWAGSSYEQYF. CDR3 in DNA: TGTGCCTGGAGTTGGGCGGGGAGCTCCTACGAGCAGTACTTC.

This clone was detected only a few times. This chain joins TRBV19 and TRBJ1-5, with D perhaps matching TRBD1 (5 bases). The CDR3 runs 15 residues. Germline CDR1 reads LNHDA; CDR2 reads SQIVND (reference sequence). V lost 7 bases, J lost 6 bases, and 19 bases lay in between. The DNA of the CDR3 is TGTGCCAGTAACCCGGACAACGCCGGGGGTCAGCCCCAGCATTTT. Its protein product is CASNPDNAGGQPQHF.

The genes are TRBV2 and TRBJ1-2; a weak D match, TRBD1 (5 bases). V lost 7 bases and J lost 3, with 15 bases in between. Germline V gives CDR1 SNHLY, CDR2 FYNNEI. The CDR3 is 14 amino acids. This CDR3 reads CASIQERDDYGYTF. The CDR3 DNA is TGTGCCAGCATTCAAGAGCGGGACGACTATGGCTACACCTTC.